This TCR beta chain was retrieved from a study of T cell responses to AZD1222 COVID-19 vaccine. Study outcomes and limitations: Seropositive status at baseline applied to only 5 to 7 AZD1222 recipients. Donor demographics were predominantly white British with a female majority; clonal diversity may be underestimated. The breadth and depth of Spike-specific TCRs increased once two AZD1222 doses had been given.

Data came from immunoSEQ multiplex PCR; TCRdb stores just in-frame clones and leaves some out. The sample includes about 53,000 clones, 70% to 85% of them seen just once. As concerns this clone: Its antigen remains unidentified.

V trimming: 6 bases; J trimming: 2 bases; junction bases outside the gene matches: 3. This CDR3 has 13 amino acids. The chain uses TRBV12-3 or TRBV12-4 and TRBJ2-5, with TRBD1 matching 7 bases. The sequenced sample was peripheral blood, obtained on day 0 of AZD1222 vaccination. The origin of this receptor is an adult in good health. CDR3 region: CASRRDSQETQYF. The CDR3 nucleotides read TGTGCCAGCAGAAGGGACAGTCAAGAGACCCAGTACTTC.